This is a list of T cell receptor beta chains from one sample in a study of regulatory T cells in long-lasting Graves disease. Each CDR3 protein gets one entry after TCRdb re-called the multiplex PCR reads with MiXCR. The data show a few hundred thousand distinct CDR3 sequences, with 20% seen just once and about 15% held by the top ten. The sample here was peripheral blood mononuclear cells (PBMCs), taken at new diagnosis, from a patient treated with antithyroid drugs. These receptors were collected from a female donor with Graves disease. The conserved cysteine and the conserved F or W are not part of the CDR3 here.

j_call | v_call | cdr3_aa
TRBJ2-6 | TRBV12-3/TRBV12-4 | ASSLGDLSGANVLT
TRBJ1-1 | TRBV28 | ASSFGYRITEAF
TRBJ2-4 | TRBV12-3/TRBV12-4 | ASRPGLAGGPNIQY
TRBJ2-5 | TRBV5-1 | ASSLETGETQY
TRBJ2-3 | TRBV2 | ASSASGQGADTQY
TRBJ2-7 | TRBV20-1 | SARDARTSGYEQY
TRBJ1-4 | TRBV20-1 | SATQGTNEKLF
TRBJ2-3 | TRBV15 | ATSTGGTDTQY
TRBJ2-3 | TRBV7-2 | ASSPFTDTQY
TRBJ2-1 | TRBV5-1 | ASSLADPRDEQF
TRBJ2-1 | TRBV20-1 | SARELRSSYNEQF
TRBJ1-1 | TRBV7-9 | ASSVGRVEAF
TRBJ2-3 | TRBV11-2 | ASSQQGTRTDTQY
TRBJ1-1 | TRBV2 | ASSVKGARTEAF
TRBJ1-5 | TRBV7-2 | ASSLRRGQPQH
TRBJ1-5 | TRBV6-2/TRBV6-3 | ASTEYGQPQH
TRBJ2-5 | TRBV25-1 | ASSERTSGSYGETQY
TRBJ2-3 | TRBV7-8 | ASNSPGLAGVPDTQY
TRBJ2-3 | TRBV29-1 | SVEETGVRTDTQY
TRBJ2-2 | TRBV4-2 | ACRGRTGELF
TRBJ2-5 | TRBV20-1 | SARGRHAGGILETQY
TRBJ2-3 | TRBV2 | ASRVWARTDTQY
TRBJ1-2 | TRBV27 | ASSLSPRGRFGGYT
TRBJ2-5 | TRBV6-5 | ASRDSGTSAQETQY
TRBJ2-1 | TRBV7-3 | ASSPRGGRNEQF
TRBJ2-3 | TRBV7-2 | ASSLVRGTDTQY
TRBJ2-4 | TRBV7-2 | ASSPPMRAKNIQY
TRBJ1-2 | TRBV5-1 | ASRDGYGYT
TRBJ2-5 | TRBV6-1 | ASSSGFGETQY
TRBJ1-6 | TRBV3-1 | ASSQPHSPLH
TRBJ2-1 | TRBV30 | ACSGSSYNEQF
TRBJ1-5 | TRBV7-8 | ASSPGSGLNQPQH
TRBJ2-1 | TRBV7-2 | ASSLGGSGGPLNEQF
TRBJ1-2 | TRBV9 | ASSATPGSYGYT
TRBJ1-6 | TRBV5-1 | ASSLSGQDNSPLH
TRBJ1-2 | TRBV28 | ASNRQGTDYGYT
TRBJ2-3 | TRBV15 | ATSKGRQLYPSTDTQY
TRBJ1-4 | TRBV6-1 | ASSDDLDRAFEKLF
TRBJ2-5 | TRBV27 | ASSLESGTSGPTSQY
TRBJ2-7 | TRBV27 | ASSFSKGSYEQY
TRBJ1-1 | TRBV6-2/TRBV6-3 | ASSYRAASNTEAF
TRBJ1-2 | TRBV19 | ASSTPGTDYYGYT
TRBJ2-7 | TRBV10-2 | ATKEGSNYEQY
TRBJ2-3 | TRBV20-1 | SATSGGHSLDTQY
TRBJ1-2 | TRBV6-1 | ASIRQGLGYT
TRBJ1-2 | TRBV2 | ASSGDRGGAYGYT
TRBJ1-6 | TRBV5-5 | ASRGIYNSPLH
TRBJ2-1 | TRBV9 | ASSKGSEQF